The 10 T cell receptor beta chains below were found in one sample sequenced in a study of blood T cell repertoires in COVID-19. The repertoire was sequenced with immunoSEQ multiplex PCR; TCRdb's copy has only in-frame clones and lacks some. The sample records about 140,000 clones, approximately 91% being singletons. The specimen was peripheral blood. The receptors stem from a man between 65 and 85 years old with acute or convalescent COVID-19.

The chain employs TRBV27 and TRBJ2-7; no definite D call. V was shortened by 2 bases and J by 0 bases, with 5 bases between the two germline ends. The CDR3 totals 13 residues. Germline V gene sequence: CDR1 MNHEY, CDR2 SMNVEV (reference sequence). CDR3 DNA: TGTGCCAGCAGTTTACAGATCTCCTACGAGCAGTACTTC. The encoded protein is CASSLQISYEQYF.

The V call is TRBV5-1, the J call TRBJ2-2; 11 bases are shared with TRBD2. This CDR3 contains 17 residues. Per germline, CDR1 SGHRS and CDR2 YFSETQ. The V gene end was trimmed by 4 bases and the J gene end by 5 bases; junction bases not matched to a gene: 10. In nucleotides, the CDR3 is TGCGCCAGCAGCCTGTATCTAGCGGGAGGCGGGACCGGGGAGCTGTTTTTT. This sequence encodes CASSLYLAGGGTGELFF.

This clone was found a few times. The chain has TRBV4-1 and TRBJ2-7, with 7 bases matching TRBD2. V trimming: 0 bases; J trimming: 3 bases; junction bases outside the gene matches: 5. Germline lookup yields CDR1 MGHRA and CDR2 YSYEKL. This CDR3 is 15 amino acids long. CDR3 residues: CASSQDPSGLYEQYF. In nucleotides, the CDR3 is TGCGCCAGCAGCCAAGATCCTAGCGGACTCTACGAGCAGTACTTC.

V usage is TRBV9 and J usage is TRBJ2-7; 8 nucleotides agree with TRBD2. The J segment lost 2 bases and the V segment lost 3 bases, leaving 7 bases of the junction unmatched. The CDR3 contains 15 residues. Germline V gives CDR1 SGDLS, CDR2 YYNGEE. The CDR3 reads CASSALAGPTYEQYF. DNA for the CDR3: TGTGCCAGCAGCGCCTTAGCGGGACCCACCTACGAGCAGTACTTC. The variable domain in full, completed from reference TRBV9 and TRBJ2-7, reads DSGVTQTPKHLITATGQRVTLRCSPRSGDLSVYWYQQSLDQGLQFLIQYYNGEERAKGNILERFSAQQFPDLHSELNLSSLELGDSALYFCASSALAGPTYEQYFGPGTRLTVT.

This chain links TRBV7-7 with TRBJ2-2; 9 positions agree with TRBD1. The CDR3 runs to 13 residues. The V gene's germline CDR1 is SSHAT and CDR2 FNYEAQ (reference sequence). V lost 5 bases to trimming and J lost 7 bases; unmatched junction nucleotides: 2. CDR3 DNA sequence: TGTGCCAGCAGCGGACAGGGGATCGGGGAGCTGTTTTTT. Residues: CASSGQGIGELFF.

The rearrangement joins TRBV19 to TRBJ1-5; TRBD1 is a possible D gene (6 bases). The CDR3 consists of 14 residues. The ends were cut back, 3 bases at V and 1 base at J, with 7 bases in the middle. In germline, CDR1 is LNHDA, CDR2 SQIVND (reference sequence). The CDR3: CASSITGSNQPQHF. The CDR3 DNA follows: TGTGCCAGTAGTATCACAGGGAGCAATCAGCCCCAGCATTTT.

This chain joins TRBV16 and TRBJ1-1, with D perhaps matching TRBD1 (5 bases). Germline V gene lookup returns CDR1 KGHSY and CDR2 FQNENV. There are 15 residues in the CDR3. V was shortened by 4 bases and J by 1 base, with 13 bases between the two germline ends. In DNA, the CDR3 is TGTGCCAGCAGCCGATACCCAGGGAAGAACACTGAAGCTTTCTTT. It is translated as CASSRYPGKNTEAFF.

The chain is built from TRBV5-6 and TRBJ2-3; D possibly corresponds to TRBD2 (5 bases). Germline V gene data show CDR1 as SGHDT and CDR2 as YYEEEE. Trimming removed 5 bases at V and 2 bases at J, with 15 bases between. CDR3 length: 15 amino acids. CDR3 amino acids: CASSRRSYITDTQYF. DNA of the CDR3: TGTGCCAGCAGTAGGAGGTCCTATATCACAGATACGCAGTATTTT.

V usage is TRBV7-9 and J usage is TRBJ2-1; D gene uncertain. Trimming took off 1 base at V and 3 bases at J, with 7 bases between the two ends. The CDR3 runs 14 residues. Germline CDR1 and CDR2: SEHNR and FQNEAQ (reference sequence). This CDR3 reads CASSLEQSYNEQFF. The CDR3 nucleotides read TGTGCCAGCAGCTTAGAACAGAGCTACAATGAGCAGTTCTTC.

The chain combines TRBV19 with TRBJ1-3; tentatively, D is TRBD1 (5 bases). V was cut by 5 bases and J by 0 bases, with 11 bases left in between. The germline gives CDR1 LNHDA, CDR2 SQIVND (reference sequence). The CDR3 length is 15 residues. CDR3 nucleotide sequence: TGTGCCAGTAGTGAAACAGGATACTCTGGAAACACCATATATTTT. Its protein is CASSETGYSGNTIYF.